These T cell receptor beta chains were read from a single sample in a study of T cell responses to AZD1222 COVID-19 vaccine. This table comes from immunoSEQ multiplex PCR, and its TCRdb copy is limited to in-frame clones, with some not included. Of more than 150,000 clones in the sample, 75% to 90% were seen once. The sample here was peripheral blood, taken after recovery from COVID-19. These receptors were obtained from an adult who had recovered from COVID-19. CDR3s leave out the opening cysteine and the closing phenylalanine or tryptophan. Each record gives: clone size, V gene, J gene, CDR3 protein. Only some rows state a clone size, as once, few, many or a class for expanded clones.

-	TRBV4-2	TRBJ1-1	ASSQENRVSITEAF
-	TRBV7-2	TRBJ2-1	ASSYYAGGPDEQF
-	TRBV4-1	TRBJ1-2	ASSQDPRQGAAGYT
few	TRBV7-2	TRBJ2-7	ASTSRGGAYEQY
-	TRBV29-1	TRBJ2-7	SAQGSGDYEQY
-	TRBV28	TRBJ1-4	ASSFSDRDNEKLF
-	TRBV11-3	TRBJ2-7	ASSLYRGAYEQY
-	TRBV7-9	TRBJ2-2	ASSVTGSTGELF
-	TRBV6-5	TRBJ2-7	ASTPRGTERSEQY
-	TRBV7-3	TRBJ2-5	ASSSRAGGSETQY
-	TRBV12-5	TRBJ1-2	ASGFPGGYGYT
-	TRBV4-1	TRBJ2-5	ASSQGVGETQY
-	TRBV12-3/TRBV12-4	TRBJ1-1	ASSLVGNTEAF